The 19 T cell receptor beta chains listed next were all sequenced from one sample in a study of vaccination effects on CD4 cells after COVID-19. For these TCRs, the target antigens are not known. Repertoires were generated with immunoSEQ multiplex PCR, while TCRdb's copy carries only in-frame clones and drops some. The data contain around 60,000 clones, about three quarters of them singletons. Following 10 days of culture, CD4+ T cells were isolated. The sample in question was CD4+ T cells from PBMCs cultured without peptide, obtained before COVID-19 vaccination. The receptors originated from a human donor who received a COVID-19 vaccine.

The J gene is TRBJ1-6, the V gene TRBV7-2, with 9 bases that match TRBD1. J was trimmed by 9 bases and V by 5 bases; bases with no gene match: 11. CDR1 SGHTA and CDR2 FQGNSA come from the germline V gene. The CDR3 sequence is 16 residues long. CDR3 sequence: CASSPPGDRVGSPLHF. The CDR3 bases are TGTGCCAGCAGCCCGCCCGGGGACAGGGTTGGTTCACCCCTCCACTTT.

The rearrangement uses TRBV9 and TRBJ1-3, with 7 bases that match TRBD1. V shed 7 bases, J shed 0 bases, and the junction held 1 base outside the gene matches. This CDR3 is 13 amino acids long. Germline V gives CDR1 SGDLS, CDR2 YYNGEE. The CDR3 DNA follows: TGTGCCAGCGGACAGGTCTCTGGAAACACCATATATTTT. Its protein product is CASGQVSGNTIYF.

The chain has TRBV30 and TRBJ2-3, with 9 bases aligning to TRBD2. The germline V gene has CDR1 GTSNPN and CDR2 SVGIG (reference sequence). The CDR3 spans 14 residues. V lost 4 bases to trimming and J lost 6 bases; unmatched junction nucleotides: 8. CDR3 nucleotides: TGTGCCTGGAAGAAATCCGGGACTAGCGATACGCAGTATTTT. This gives the protein CAWKKSGTSDTQYF.

The chain employs TRBV19 and TRBJ2-1; D is possibly TRBD1 or TRBD2 (5 bases each). The length of the CDR3 is 16 residues. Trimming cost V 6 bases and J 1 base, with 16 bases left between them. Germline CDR1 reads LNHDA; CDR2 reads SQIVND (reference sequence). This CDR3 reads CASRNFRGISYNEQFF. CDR3 bases: TGTGCCAGTAGGAATTTCCGGGGCATTTCCTACAATGAGCAGTTCTTC.

The chain carries TRBV12-3 or TRBV12-4 and TRBJ1-1; no clear D gene. This CDR3 comprises 12 residues. Trimming removed 3 bases at V and 8 bases at J, with 10 bases between. CDR3 sequence (DNA): TGTGCCAGCAGTTTGGTCCCCACGGAAGCTTTCTTT. Encoded protein: CASSLVPTEAFF.

The V gene is TRBV5-8, the J gene TRBJ2-3, with 8 bases fitting TRBD2. From germline, CDR1 is SGHTS and CDR2 YDEGEE. Trimming at V came to 7 bases and at J to 6 bases, leaving 22 bases not matched to a gene. The CDR3 length is 18 residues. This chain's CDR3 is CASPRLPGGPGVQDTQYF. CDR3 nucleotides: TGTGCCAGCCCCCGGTTGCCGGGGGGGCCAGGAGTCCAGGATACGCAGTATTTT.

The rearrangement joins TRBV7-9 to TRBJ1-2, with D possibly being TRBD1 (5 bases). V was trimmed by 6 bases and J by 4 bases, leaving 9 bases between them. CDR1 is SEHNR and CDR2 is FQNEAQ in the germline V gene (reference sequence). The CDR3 length is 12 residues. The CDR3 loop reads CASRGGVYGYTF. Here the CDR3 DNA reads TGTGCCAGCAGGGGGGGGGTCTATGGCTACACCTTC.

The gene calls are TRBV5-6 and TRBJ1-1; D call uncertain. CDR1 and CDR2 from the germline V gene are SGHDT and YYEEEE. The V gene lost 5 bases and the J gene lost 2 bases, with 10 bases spanning the gap. This CDR3 region has 13 residues. CDR3 in amino acids: CASRFTDNTEAFF. Written as DNA, the CDR3 is TGTGCCAGCAGGTTTACAGATAACACTGAAGCTTTCTTT.

The CDR3 sequence is CASSESRGLGMETQYF. The CDR3 coding sequence is TGCGCCAGCAGTGAGTCGCGAGGATTAGGGATGGAGACCCAGTACTTC. The J gene is TRBJ2-5, the V gene TRBV10-1; D is undetermined. V shed 0 bases and J shed 5 bases, with 16 bases lying between them. CDR1 and CDR2 (germline): WNHNN, SYGVQD (reference sequence). The CDR3 length is 16 residues.

The rearrangement links TRBV7-2 to TRBJ2-2; the D gene is possibly TRBD1 (5 bases). Per germline, CDR1 SGHTA and CDR2 FQGNSA. V lost 2 bases to trimming and J lost 0 bases, with 10 bases between them. The CDR3 contains 16 residues. The CDR3 is CASSLLGLANTGELFF. In DNA form, the CDR3 reads TGTGCCAGCAGCTTATTGGGGCTTGCGAACACCGGGGAGCTGTTTTTT. Full variable domain (outside the CDR3, taken from reference TRBV7-2 and TRBJ2-2): GAGVSQSPSNKVTEKGKDVELRCDPISGHTALYWYRQSLGQGLEFLIYFQGNSAPDKSGLPSDRFSAERTGGSVSTLTIQRTQQEDSAVYLCASSLLGLANTGELFFGEGSRLTVL.

The chain is built from TRBV5-1 and TRBJ2-3; D not resolved. Germline values: CDR1 SGHRS, CDR2 YFSETQ. The CDR3 is made up of 15 amino acids. Trimming took off 0 bases at V and 0 bases at J, with 8 bases between the two ends. This chain's CDR3 is CASSLVPDSTDTQYF. The CDR3 DNA reads as TGCGCCAGCAGCTTGGTGCCTGACAGCACAGATACGCAGTATTTT.

This clone was observed a handful of times. V gene TRBV5-4 combines with J gene TRBJ2-1; the match to TRBD2 covers 10 bases. CDR1 and CDR2 from the germline V gene are SGHNT and YYREEE (reference sequence). Unmatched junction bases numbered 12, after V lost 2 bases and J lost 7 bases. The CDR3 spans 17 residues. CDR3 DNA: TGTGCCAGCAGCTTTAAAGCAACGGCTAGCGGGGGAAATGAGCAGTTCTTC. Translating it yields CASSFKATASGGNEQFF.

The gene calls are TRBV19 and TRBJ2-3; 8 bases line up with TRBD1. Trimming at V came to 4 bases and at J to 4 bases, leaving 4 bases not matched to a gene. The CDR3 is 14 residues long. Germline V gene data show CDR1 as LNHDA and CDR2 as SQIVND (reference sequence). CDR3: CASSTTGGSDTQYF. In nucleotides, the CDR3 is TGTGCCAGTAGTACAACAGGGGGATCAGATACGCAGTATTTT.

The rearrangement joins TRBV15 to TRBJ2-5; D gene unclear. Trimming removed 0 bases at V and 5 bases at J, with 4 bases between. Looked up from germline, CDR1 is LNHNV and CDR2 is YYDKDF (reference sequence). The CDR3 contains 12 residues. CDR3 loop: CATSREGETQYF. Here the CDR3 DNA reads TGTGCCACCAGCAGAGAAGGGGAGACCCAGTACTTC.

This clone is judged medium-sized. The J gene is TRBJ2-7, the V gene TRBV5-5; 7 bases line up with TRBD1. The CDR3 consists of 15 residues. V gave up 4 bases and J gave up 2 bases; unmatched junction bases: 9. Germline V gives CDR1 SGHKS, CDR2 YYEKEE (reference sequence). CDR3 sequence reads: CASSPRTGSPYEQYV. In DNA, the CDR3 is TGTGCCAGCAGCCCCCGGACAGGTTCCCCCTACGAGCAGTACGTC.

V is TRBV3-1 (or the pseudogene TRBV3-2) and J is TRBJ2-1; maybe TRBD2 (7 bases). In germline, CDR1 is LGHDT, CDR2 YNNKEL (reference sequence). The CDR3 has 13 amino acids. Trimming cost V 8 bases and J 8 bases, with 16 bases left between them. CDR3: CASGPGGRDEQFF. The DNA of the CDR3 is TGTGCCAGCGGCCCGGGGGGCCGGGATGAGCAGTTCTTC.

This clone was seen a handful of times. J is TRBJ2-3 and V is TRBV5-1; a weak D match, TRBD2 (6 bases). The length of the CDR3 is 13 residues. Between the trimmed V and J ends, which lost 6 bases and 4 bases, there was a span of 12 bases. Germline CDR1 and CDR2: SGHRS and YFSETQ. In nucleotides, the CDR3 is TGCGCCAGCACGGGGGAATGGGCAGATACGCAGTATTTT. Translating it yields CASTGEWADTQYF. Filled out from reference TRBV5-1 and TRBJ2-3, the complete variable domain reads KAGVTQTPRYLIKTRGQQVTLSCSPISGHRSVSWYQQTPGQGLQFLFEYFSETQRNKGNFPGRFSGRQFSNSRSEMNVSTLELGDSALYLCASTGEWADTQYFGPGTRLTVL.

The V gene is TRBV5-8, the J gene TRBJ2-5; 7 positions match TRBD1. The CDR3 sequence is 14 residues long. V shed 4 bases, J shed 4 bases, and the junction held 7 bases outside the gene matches. The V gene's germline CDR1 is SGHTS and CDR2 YDEGEE. The CDR3 loop is CASSADRVPETQYF. CDR3 nucleotides: TGTGCCAGCAGCGCCGACAGGGTCCCAGAGACCCAGTACTTC.

This chain links TRBV5-1 with TRBJ2-1; no firm D call. V was clipped by 4 bases and J by 0 bases, with 14 bases between them. CDR3 length: 16 amino acids. Germline lookup yields CDR1 SGHRS and CDR2 YFSETQ. The CDR3 sequence: CASSRPTGSSYNEQFF. CDR3 coding DNA: TGCGCCAGCAGCCGTCCCACCGGAAGCTCCTACAATGAGCAGTTCTTC.